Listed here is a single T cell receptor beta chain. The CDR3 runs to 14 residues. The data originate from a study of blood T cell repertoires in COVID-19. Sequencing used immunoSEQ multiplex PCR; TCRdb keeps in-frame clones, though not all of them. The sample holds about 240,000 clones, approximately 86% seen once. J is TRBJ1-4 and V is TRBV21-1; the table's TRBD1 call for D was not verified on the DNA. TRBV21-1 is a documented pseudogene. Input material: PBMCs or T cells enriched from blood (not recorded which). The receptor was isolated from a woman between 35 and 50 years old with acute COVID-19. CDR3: CASSKQGSNEKLFF. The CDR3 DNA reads TGTGCCAGCAGCAAACAGGGTTCTAATGAAAAACTGTTTTTT.